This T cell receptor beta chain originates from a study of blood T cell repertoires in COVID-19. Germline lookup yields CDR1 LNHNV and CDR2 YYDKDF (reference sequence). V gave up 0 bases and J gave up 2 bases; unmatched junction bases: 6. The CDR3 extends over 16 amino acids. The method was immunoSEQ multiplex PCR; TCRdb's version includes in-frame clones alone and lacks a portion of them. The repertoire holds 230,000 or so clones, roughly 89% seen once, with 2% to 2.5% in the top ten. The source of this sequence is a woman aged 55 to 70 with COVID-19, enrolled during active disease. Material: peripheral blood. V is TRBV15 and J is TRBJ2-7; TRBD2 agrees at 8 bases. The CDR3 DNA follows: TGTGCCACCAGCAGAGATCGGAATAGCGGGACCTACGAGCAGTACTTC. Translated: CATSRDRNSGTYEQYF.